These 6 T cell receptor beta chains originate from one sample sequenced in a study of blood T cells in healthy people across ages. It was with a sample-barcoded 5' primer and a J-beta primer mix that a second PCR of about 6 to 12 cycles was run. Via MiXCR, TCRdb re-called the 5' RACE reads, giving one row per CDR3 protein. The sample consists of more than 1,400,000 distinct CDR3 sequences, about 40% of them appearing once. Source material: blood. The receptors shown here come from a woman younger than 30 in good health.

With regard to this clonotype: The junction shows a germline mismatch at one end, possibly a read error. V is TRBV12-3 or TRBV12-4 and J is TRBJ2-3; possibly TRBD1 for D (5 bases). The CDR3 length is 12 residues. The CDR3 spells CASRAREDMQYF. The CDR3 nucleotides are TGTGCCAGCAGAGCCAGGGAAGATATGCAGTATTTT.

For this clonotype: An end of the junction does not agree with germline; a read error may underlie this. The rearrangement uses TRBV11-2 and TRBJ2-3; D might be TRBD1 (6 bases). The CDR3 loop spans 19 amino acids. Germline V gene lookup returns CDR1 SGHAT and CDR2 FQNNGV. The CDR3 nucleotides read TGTGCCGGCAGCTTAAAGGGCCCCGTAGGCAGGGGTGGATCAGATACGCAGTATTTT. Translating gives CAGSLKGPVGRGGSDTQYF.

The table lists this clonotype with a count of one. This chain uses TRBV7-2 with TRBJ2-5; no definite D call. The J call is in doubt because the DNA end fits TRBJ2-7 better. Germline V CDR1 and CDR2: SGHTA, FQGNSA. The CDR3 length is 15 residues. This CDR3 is CASSTTLGISHEQYF. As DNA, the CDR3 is TGTGCCAGCAGCACCACCTTGGGGATTTCCCACGAGCAGTACTTC.

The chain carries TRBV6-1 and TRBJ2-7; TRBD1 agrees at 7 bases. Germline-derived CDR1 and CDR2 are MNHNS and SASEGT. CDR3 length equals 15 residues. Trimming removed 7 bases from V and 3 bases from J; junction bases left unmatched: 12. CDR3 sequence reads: CASKETGAPHYEQYF. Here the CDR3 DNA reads TGTGCCAGCAAAGAAACAGGGGCCCCCCACTACGAGCAGTACTTC.

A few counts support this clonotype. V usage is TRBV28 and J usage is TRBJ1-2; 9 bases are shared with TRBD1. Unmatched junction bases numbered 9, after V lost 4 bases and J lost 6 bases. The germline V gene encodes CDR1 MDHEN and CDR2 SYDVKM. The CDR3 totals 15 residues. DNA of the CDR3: TGTGCCAGCAGTTCCTCCGGGACAGGGAAAGATGGCTACACCTTC. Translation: CASSSSGTGKDGYTF.

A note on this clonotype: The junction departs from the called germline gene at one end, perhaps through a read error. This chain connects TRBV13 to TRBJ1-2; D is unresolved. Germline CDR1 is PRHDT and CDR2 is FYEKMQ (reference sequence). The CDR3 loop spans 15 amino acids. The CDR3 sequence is CTSSPTRSNNYDYTF. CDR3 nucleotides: TGTACCAGCAGCCCAACCAGGTCAAATAACTATGACTACACCTTC.